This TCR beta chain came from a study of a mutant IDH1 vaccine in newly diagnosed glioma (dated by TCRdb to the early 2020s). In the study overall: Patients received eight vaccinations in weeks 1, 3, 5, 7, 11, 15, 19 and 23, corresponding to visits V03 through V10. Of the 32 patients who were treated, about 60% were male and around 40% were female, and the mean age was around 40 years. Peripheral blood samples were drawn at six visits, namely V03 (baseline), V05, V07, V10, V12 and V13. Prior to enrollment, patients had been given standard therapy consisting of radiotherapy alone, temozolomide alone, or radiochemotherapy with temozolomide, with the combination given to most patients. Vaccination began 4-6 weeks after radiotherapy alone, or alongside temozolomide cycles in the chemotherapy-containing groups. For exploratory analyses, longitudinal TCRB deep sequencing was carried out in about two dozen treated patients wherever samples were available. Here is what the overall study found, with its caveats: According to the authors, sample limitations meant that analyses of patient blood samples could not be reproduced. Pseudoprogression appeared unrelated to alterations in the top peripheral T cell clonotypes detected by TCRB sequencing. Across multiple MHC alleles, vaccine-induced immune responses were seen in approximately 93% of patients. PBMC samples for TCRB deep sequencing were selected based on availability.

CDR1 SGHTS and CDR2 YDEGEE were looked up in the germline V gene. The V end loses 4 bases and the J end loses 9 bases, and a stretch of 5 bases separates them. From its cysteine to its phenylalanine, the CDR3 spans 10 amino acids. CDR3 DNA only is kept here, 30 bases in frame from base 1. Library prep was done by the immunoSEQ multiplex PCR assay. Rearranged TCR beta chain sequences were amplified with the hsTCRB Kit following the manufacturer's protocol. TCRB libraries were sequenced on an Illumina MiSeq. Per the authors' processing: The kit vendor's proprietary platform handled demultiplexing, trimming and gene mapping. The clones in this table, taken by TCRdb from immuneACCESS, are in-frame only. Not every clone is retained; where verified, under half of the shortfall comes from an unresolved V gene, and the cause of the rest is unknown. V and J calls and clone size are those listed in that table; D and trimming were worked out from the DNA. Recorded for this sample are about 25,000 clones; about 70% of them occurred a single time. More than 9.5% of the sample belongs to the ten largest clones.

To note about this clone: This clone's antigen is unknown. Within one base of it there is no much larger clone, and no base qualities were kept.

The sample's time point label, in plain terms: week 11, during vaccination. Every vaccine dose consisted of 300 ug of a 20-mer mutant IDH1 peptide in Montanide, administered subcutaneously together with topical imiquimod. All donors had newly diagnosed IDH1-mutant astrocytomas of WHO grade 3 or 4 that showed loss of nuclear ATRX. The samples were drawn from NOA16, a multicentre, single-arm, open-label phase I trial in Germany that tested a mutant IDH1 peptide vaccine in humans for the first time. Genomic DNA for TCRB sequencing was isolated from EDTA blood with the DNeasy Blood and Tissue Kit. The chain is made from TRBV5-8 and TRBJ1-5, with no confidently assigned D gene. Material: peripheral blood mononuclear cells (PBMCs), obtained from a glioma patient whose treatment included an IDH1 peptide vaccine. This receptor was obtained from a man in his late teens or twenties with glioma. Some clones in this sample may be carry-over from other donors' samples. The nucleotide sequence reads TGTGCCAGCAGCCTTAGGCCCCAGCATTTT. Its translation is CASSLRPQHF.